In this sample, the clone carrying this TCR beta chain turned up many times. For CDR3 and TCR beta VDJ profiling, genomic DNA was the template used. TCRdb itself ran the reads through MiXCR, one entry per CDR3 protein. The sample lists more than 95,000 distinct CDR3 sequences; 30% to 45% were seen once. The CDR3 is made up of 13 amino acids. V shed 5 bases and J 7 bases; nucleotides not matched to a gene: 8. Sequencing was done on patients that had shown CD8+CD57+ cell expansion by flow cytometry. Severe acquired aplastic anemia was diagnosed in all patients. This sample was taken from a study of CD8+CD57+ T cells in acquired aplastic anemia. The overall study: Sorted cells (CD4+ and CD8+) yielded DNA amounts that averaged approximately 3.1 ug.

The clonotype comes from a human donor with aplastic anemia. The source material was sorted CD4+, CD8+, or CD8+CD57+ T cells (not recorded which) from PBMCs. The rearrangement joins TRBV12-3 or TRBV12-4 to TRBJ2-7; TRBD1 agrees at 7 bases. The CDR3 sequence is CASSRTGQGEQYV. For the CDR3, the DNA is TGTGCCAGCAGTAGGACAGGCCAAGGGGAGCAGTACGTC.